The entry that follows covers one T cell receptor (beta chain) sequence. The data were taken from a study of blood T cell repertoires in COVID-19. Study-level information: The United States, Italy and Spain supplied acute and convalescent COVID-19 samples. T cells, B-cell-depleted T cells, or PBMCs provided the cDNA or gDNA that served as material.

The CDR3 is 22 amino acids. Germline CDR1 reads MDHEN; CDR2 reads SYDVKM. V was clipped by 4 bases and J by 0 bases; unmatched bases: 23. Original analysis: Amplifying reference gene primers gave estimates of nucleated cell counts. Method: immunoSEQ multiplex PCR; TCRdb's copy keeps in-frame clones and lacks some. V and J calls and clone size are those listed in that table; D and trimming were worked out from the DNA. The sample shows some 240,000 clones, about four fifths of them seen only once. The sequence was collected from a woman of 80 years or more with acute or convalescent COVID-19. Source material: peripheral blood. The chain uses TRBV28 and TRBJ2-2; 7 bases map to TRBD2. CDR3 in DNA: TGTGCCAGCAGTTCCAGAATGCGCCCTCGAGATGGGCGGGGGACGAACACCGGGGAGCTGTTTTTT. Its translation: CASSSRMRPRDGRGTNTGELFF.